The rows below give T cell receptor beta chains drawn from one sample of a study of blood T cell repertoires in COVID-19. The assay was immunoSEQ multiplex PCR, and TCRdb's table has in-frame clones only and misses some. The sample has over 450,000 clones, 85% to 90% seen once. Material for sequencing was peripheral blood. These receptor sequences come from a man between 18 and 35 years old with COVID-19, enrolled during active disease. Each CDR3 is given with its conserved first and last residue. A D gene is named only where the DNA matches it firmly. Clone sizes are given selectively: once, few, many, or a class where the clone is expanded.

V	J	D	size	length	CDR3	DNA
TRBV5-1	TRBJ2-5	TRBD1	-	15	CASSGWTGGRETQYF	TGCGCCAGCAGCGGATGGACAGGGGGTCGGGAGACCCAGTACTTC
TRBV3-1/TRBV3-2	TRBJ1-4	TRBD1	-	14	CASSQTGGGEKLFF	TGTGCCAGCAGCCAAACAGGGGGCGGAGAAAAACTGTTTTTT
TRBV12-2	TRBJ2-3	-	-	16	CASRRTSGGLTDTQYF	TGTGCAAGTCGCCGGACTAGCGGGGGCCTCACAGATACGCAGTATTTT
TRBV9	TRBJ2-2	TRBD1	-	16	CASSGGQGALAGELFF	TGTGCCAGCAGCGGGGGACAGGGGGCTCTCGCCGGGGAGCTGTTTTTT
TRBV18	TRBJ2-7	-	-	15	CASSPPVTGSYEQYF	TGTGCCAGCTCACCACCGGTAACAGGATCCTACGAGCAGTACTTC
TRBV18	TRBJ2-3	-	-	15	CASSQPGAATDTQYF	TGTGCCAGCTCCCAACCAGGGGCAGCCACAGATACGCAGTATTTT
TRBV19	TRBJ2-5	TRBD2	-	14	CASSISGGEETQYF	TGTGCCAGTAGTATTAGCGGGGGGGAAGAGACCCAGTACTTC
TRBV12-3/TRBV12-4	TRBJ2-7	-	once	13	CASSFGQEGEQYF	TGTGCCAGCAGTTTCGGTCAGGAGGGCGAGCAGTACTTC
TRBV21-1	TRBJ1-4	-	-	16	CASSPGTGEFNEKLFF	TGTGCCAGCAGTCCCGGGACAGGGGAGTTTAATGAAAAACTGTTTTTT
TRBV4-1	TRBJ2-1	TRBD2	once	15	CASSLASGTYNEQFF	TGCGCCAGCAGCCTGGCTAGCGGGACCTACAATGAGCAGTTCTTC
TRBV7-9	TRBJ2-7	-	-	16	CASSLGLAGVNYEQYF	TGTGCCAGCAGCTTAGGGCTTGCAGGTGTAAACTACGAGCAGTACTTC
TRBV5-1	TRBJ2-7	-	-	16	CASSLAWGTNFYEQYF	TGCGCCAGCAGCTTGGCCTGGGGGACAAACTTCTACGAGCAGTACTTC
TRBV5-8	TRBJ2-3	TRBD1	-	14	CASSLQGVPDTQYF	TGTGCCAGCAGTCTACAGGGGGTCCCAGATACGCAGTATTTT
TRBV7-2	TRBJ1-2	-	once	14	CASSLGGGTYGYTF	TGTGCCAGCAGCTTAGGTGGGGGGACCTATGGCTACACCTTC
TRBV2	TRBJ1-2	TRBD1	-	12	CASSEQGGGYTF	TGTGCCAGCAGTGAACAGGGGGGTGGCTACACCTTC
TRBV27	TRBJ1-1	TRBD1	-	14	CASSLDRGYTEAFF	TGTGCCAGCAGCCTGGACAGGGGTTACACTGAAGCTTTCTTT
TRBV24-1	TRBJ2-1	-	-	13	CATSDLSENEQFF	TGTGCCACCAGTGATTTAAGCGAGAATGAGCAGTTCTTC